This T cell receptor (beta chain) is drawn from a study of blood T cell repertoires in COVID-19. This study enrolled people aged about 18 to 90 from under 25 US geographic areas. Method: immunoSEQ multiplex PCR; TCRdb's copy keeps in-frame clones and lacks some. The sample lists about 200,000 clones, about 86% seen once, with 3.5% to 4% in the top ten. This CDR3 region has 15 residues. V shed 4 bases and J shed 4 bases, with 14 bases lying between them. Germline lookup yields CDR1 LGHDT and CDR2 YNNKEL (reference sequence). The TCR sequence derives from a woman in her thirties or forties with acute COVID-19. This chain uses TRBV3-1 (or the pseudogene TRBV3-2) with TRBJ1-5; maybe TRBD1 (6 bases). Input material: PBMCs or T cells enriched from blood (not recorded which). In DNA, the CDR3 is TGTGCCAGCAGCCCGGGACCTCAGGGGAATCAGCCCCAGCATTTT. Its translation is CASSPGPQGNQPQHF.